This T cell receptor beta chain was observed in a study of T cell responses to AZD1222 COVID-19 vaccine. With respect to this clone: Its antigen is unknown.

CDR3 length equals 11 residues. Germline lookup yields CDR1 SQVTM and CDR2 ANQGSEA. The V segment lost 4 bases and the J segment 7 bases; nucleotides outside the gene matches: 1. Study-wide results and caveats: Sampled repertoires all dated from after the peak T cell response. Clonal diversity was possibly underestimated, and the donors were mostly white British, with more females. Across the whole spike, CD4 TCRs peaked at regions 160-218 and 743-854. Nearly half of the spike-specific TCRs reportedly recognize variant regions that carry no mutations.

TCRdb's copy holds only in-frame clones and misses some; the assay was immunoSEQ multiplex PCR. The sample yields around 200,000 clones, approximately 90% seen once. This specimen was peripheral blood, taken 28 days after the second AZD1222 dose. The source is an adult who received the AZD1222 COVID-19 vaccine. This chain joins TRBV29-1 and TRBJ2-4; TRBD1 agrees at 7 bases. CDR3 nucleotides: TGCAGCGTTGGACAGGGCAACATTCAGTACTTC. As protein: CSVGQGNIQYF.